This entry concerns a single T cell receptor beta chain. This record belongs to a study of T cells expressing NK-cell markers. The CDR3 is 14 amino acids. CDR1 is SGHAT, CDR2 FQNNGV, per germline. The cDNA for TCR beta came from 5'RACE template switching with UMIs. TCRdb re-called the 5' RACE reads, yielding one record per CDR3 amino acid sequence without DNA. The sample totals 550,000 to 600,000 distinct CDR3 sequences. The chain links TRBV11-2 to TRBJ2-2; as DNA is missing, the TRBD1 call by TCRdb cannot be tested. The sequenced sample consisted of blood T cells: a sorted CD56 or NKG2C T cell subset, CD4+ or CD8+ T cells, or bulk PBMC T cells (not recorded which). The origin of this receptor is a man aged 18 to 30 in good health. CDR3 region: CASSLPGHTGELFF. Complete variable domain (other parts from reference TRBV11-2 and TRBJ2-2): EAGVAQSPRYKIIEKRQSVAFWCNPISGHATLYWYQQILGQGPKLLIQFQNNGVVDDSQLPKDRFSAERLKGVDSTLKIQPAKLEDSAVYLCASSLPGHTGELFFGEGSRLTVL.